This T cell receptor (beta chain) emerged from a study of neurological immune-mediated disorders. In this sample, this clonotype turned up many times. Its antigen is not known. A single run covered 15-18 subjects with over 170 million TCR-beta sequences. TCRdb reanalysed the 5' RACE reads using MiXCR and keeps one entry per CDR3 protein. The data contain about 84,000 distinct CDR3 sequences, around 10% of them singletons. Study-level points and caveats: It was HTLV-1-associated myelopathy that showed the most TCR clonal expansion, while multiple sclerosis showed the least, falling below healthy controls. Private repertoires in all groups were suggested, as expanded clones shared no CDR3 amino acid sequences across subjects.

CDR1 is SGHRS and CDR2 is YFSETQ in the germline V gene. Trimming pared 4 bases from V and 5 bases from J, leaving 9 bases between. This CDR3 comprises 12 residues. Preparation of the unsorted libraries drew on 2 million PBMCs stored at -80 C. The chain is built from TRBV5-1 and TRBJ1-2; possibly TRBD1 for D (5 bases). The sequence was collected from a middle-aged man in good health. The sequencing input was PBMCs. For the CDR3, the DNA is TGCGCCAGCAGCGACAGCGCTTATGGCTACACCTTC. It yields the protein CASSDSAYGYTF.